This is a list of T cell receptor beta chains from one sample in a study of long-term antiretroviral therapy in people with HIV. Only in-frame clones appear in the TCRdb table, and some are missing; sequencing was by immunoSEQ multiplex PCR. The repertoire holds about 23,000 clones, over 75% seen once, with 6.4% in the top ten. Sequenced here: unsorted PBMCs, sampled 0.6 years after starting antiretroviral therapy. The receptors derive from a man in his 60s with HIV. Each CDR3 is given with its conserved first and last residue. A D gene is named only where the DNA matches it firmly. Not every row has a clone size; where given, it reads once, few, many or a size class.

V gene	clone size	D gene	J gene	CDR3 protein	CDR3 DNA
TRBV7-6	NA	NA	TRBJ2-7	CASSQWRDYEQYF	TGTGCCAGCAGTCAATGGCGGGATTACGAGCAGTACTTC
TRBV20-1	NA	TRBD2	TRBJ2-7	CSARWGGEQYF	TGCAGTGCTAGATGGGGGGGCGAGCAGTACTTC
TRBV13	few	TRBD2	TRBJ2-3	CASSPFEGRADTQYF	TGTGCCAGCAGCCCCTTTGAGGGGAGGGCAGATACGCAGTATTTT
TRBV10-3	once	NA	TRBJ2-3	CAISEGLAFDTQYF	TGTGCCATCAGTGAAGGGCTAGCGTTTGATACGCAGTATTTT
TRBV5-4	NA	TRBD2	TRBJ2-7	CASSNSGGEDEQYF	TGTGCCAGCAGTAATAGCGGGGGAGAAGACGAGCAGTACTTC
TRBV28	NA	NA	TRBJ2-2	CASKSGAGELFF	TGTGCCAGCAAATCCGGTGCCGGGGAGCTGTTTTTT
TRBV6-6	NA	TRBD1	TRBJ1-5	CASSLHRGSNQPQHF	TGTGCCAGCAGTCTACACAGGGGGAGCAATCAGCCCCAGCATTTT
TRBV4-1	once	NA	TRBJ2-1	CASSQFDLSSYNEQFF	TGCGCCAGCAGCCAATTCGACCTGAGCTCCTACAATGAGCAGTTCTTC
TRBV25-1	NA	TRBD1	TRBJ2-5	CASSRTGGKETQYF	TGTGCCAGCAGCCGGACAGGGGGCAAAGAGACCCAGTACTTC
TRBV28	few	NA	TRBJ1-2	CASSQNNYGYTF	TGTGCCAGCAGTCAGAATAACTATGGCTACACCTTC
TRBV30	NA	NA	TRBJ1-2	CAWSAGPNKYGYTF	TGTGCCTGGAGTGCGGGTCCAAATAAGTATGGCTACACCTTC
TRBV5-1	NA	TRBD2	TRBJ2-5	CASSPGGGSETQYF	TGCGCCAGCAGCCCTGGGGGGGGTTCAGAGACCCAGTACTTC
TRBV29-1	NA	NA	TRBJ1-2	CSVFSGAGNTF	TGCAGCGTCTTCAGCGGGGCGGGGAACACCTTC
TRBV2	NA	NA	TRBJ1-1	CASSGQVNTEAFF	TGTGCCAGCAGTGGCCAGGTGAACACTGAAGCTTTCTTT
TRBV23-1	few	TRBD1	TRBJ2-2	CASSLDRDRATGELFF	TGCGCCAGCAGTCTCGACCGGGACAGGGCCACCGGGGAGCTGTTTTTT
TRBV5-5	NA	NA	TRBJ2-5	CASSPLGDIGTQYF	TGTGCCAGCAGCCCGCTGGGGGACATCGGGACCCAGTACTTC
TRBV5-1	once	NA	TRBJ2-7	CASSLLPPAYEQYF	TGCGCCAGCAGCTTGCTCCCACCTGCCTACGAGCAGTACTTC
TRBV21-1	NA	NA	TRBJ2-3	CASSTRRAADTQYF	TGTGCCAGCAGTACCCGGAGGGCCGCAGATACGCAGTATTTT
TRBV5-1	NA	NA	TRBJ2-2	CASSLRGGPGELFF	TGCGCCAGCAGCTTGCGAGGGGGTCCCGGGGAGCTGTTTTTT
TRBV18	NA	NA	TRBJ1-1	CASSPPGTGRVAFF	TGTGCCAGCTCACCACCGGGGACTGGGCGAGTAGCTTTCTTT
TRBV15	NA	NA	TRBJ1-2	CATSRPSEGGYTF	TGTGCCACCAGCAGACCTTCGGAGGGTGGCTACACCTTC
TRBV9	NA	NA	TRBJ1-4	CASSSQSTATNEKLFF	TGTGCCAGCAGTTCTCAGAGTACCGCAACTAATGAAAAACTGTTTTTT
TRBV5-1	NA	TRBD1	TRBJ2-5	CASSLTGVRETQYF	TGCGCCAGCAGTTTAACAGGGGTTCGAGAGACCCAGTACTTC
TRBV6-5	NA	NA	TRBJ2-1	CASSSDHNEQFF	TGTGCCAGCAGTTCCGACCACAATGAGCAGTTCTTC
TRBV9	NA	NA	TRBJ2-3	CASSVGGARADTQYF	TGTGCCAGCAGCGTAGGGGGGGCGAGAGCAGATACGCAGTATTTT
TRBV18	NA	NA	TRBJ2-1	CASSPGVGTSSYNEQFF	TGTGCCAGCTCACCGGGGGTTGGGACGAGCTCCTACAATGAGCAGTTCTTC
TRBV2	NA	NA	TRBJ2-7	CASRADRSPHYEQYF	TGTGCCAGCAGAGCGGACCGATCGCCCCACTACGAGCAGTACTTC
TRBV7-6	NA	TRBD2	TRBJ2-5	CASSFGGSGGTSQYF	TGTGCCAGCAGCTTTGGGGGGAGCGGGGGGACTTCCCAGTACTTC
TRBV10-3	once	NA	TRBJ2-5	CAISGAGQETQYF	TGTGCCATCAGTGGCGCAGGCCAAGAGACCCAGTACTTC
TRBV6-1	NA	NA	TRBJ1-6	CASEGVSNSPLHF	TGTGCCAGCGAGGGGGTATCAAATTCACCCCTCCACTTT